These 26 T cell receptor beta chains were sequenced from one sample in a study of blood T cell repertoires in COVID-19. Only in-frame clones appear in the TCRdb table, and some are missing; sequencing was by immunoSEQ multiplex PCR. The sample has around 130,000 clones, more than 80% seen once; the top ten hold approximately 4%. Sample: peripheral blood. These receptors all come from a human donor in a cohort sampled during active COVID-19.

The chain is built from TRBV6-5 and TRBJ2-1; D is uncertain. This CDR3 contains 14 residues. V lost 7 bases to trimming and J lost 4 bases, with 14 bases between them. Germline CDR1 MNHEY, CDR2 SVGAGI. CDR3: CASKSSPSYNEQFF. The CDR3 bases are TGTGCCAGCAAGTCGAGCCCTTCTTACAATGAGCAGTTCTTC.

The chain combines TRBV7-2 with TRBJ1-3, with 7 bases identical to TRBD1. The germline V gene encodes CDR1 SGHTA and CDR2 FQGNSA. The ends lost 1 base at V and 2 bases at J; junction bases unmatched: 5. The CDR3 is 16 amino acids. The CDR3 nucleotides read TGTGCCAGCAGCTTAGTTGGACAGGTGGCTGGAAACACCATATATTTT. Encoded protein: CASSLVGQVAGNTIYF.

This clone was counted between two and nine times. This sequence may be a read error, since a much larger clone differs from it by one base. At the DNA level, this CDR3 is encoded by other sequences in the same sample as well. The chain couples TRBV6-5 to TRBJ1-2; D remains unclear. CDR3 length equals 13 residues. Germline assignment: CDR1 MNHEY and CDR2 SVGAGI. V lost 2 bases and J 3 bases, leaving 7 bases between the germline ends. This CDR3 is CASSYEGHYGYTF. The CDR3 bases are TGTGCCAGCAGTTACGAGGGCCACTATGGCTACACCTTC.

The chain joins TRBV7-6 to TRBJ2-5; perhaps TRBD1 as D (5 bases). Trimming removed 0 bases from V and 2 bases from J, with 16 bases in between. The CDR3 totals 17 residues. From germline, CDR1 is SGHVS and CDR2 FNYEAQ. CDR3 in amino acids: CASSLAVKYGAQETQYF. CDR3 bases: TGTGCCAGCAGCTTAGCGGTTAAGTATGGGGCACAAGAGACCCAGTACTTC. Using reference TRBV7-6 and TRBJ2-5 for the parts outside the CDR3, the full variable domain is GAGVSQSPRYKVTKRGQDVALRCDPISGHVSLYWYRQALGQGPEFLTYFNYEAQQDKSGLPNDRFSAERPEGSISTLTIQRTEQRDSAMYRCASSLAVKYGAQETQYFGPGTRLLVL.

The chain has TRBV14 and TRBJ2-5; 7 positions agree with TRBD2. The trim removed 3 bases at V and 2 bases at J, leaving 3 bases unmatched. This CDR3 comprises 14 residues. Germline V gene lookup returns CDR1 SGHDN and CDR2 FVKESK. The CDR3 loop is CASSQLAEQETQYF. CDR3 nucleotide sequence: TGTGCCAGCAGCCAGCTAGCGGAACAAGAGACCCAGTACTTC.

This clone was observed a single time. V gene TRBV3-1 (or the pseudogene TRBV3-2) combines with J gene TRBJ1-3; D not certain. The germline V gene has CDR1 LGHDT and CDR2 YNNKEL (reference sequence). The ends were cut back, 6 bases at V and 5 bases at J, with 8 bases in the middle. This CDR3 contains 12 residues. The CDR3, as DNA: TGTGCCAGCAGTCCAACTCGAAACACCATATATTTT. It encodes CASSPTRNTIYF.

The CDR3 DNA reads TGTGCCAGTAGTCGGGACAGGGTTTTTTACGAGCAGTACTTC. Translation gives CASSRDRVFYEQYF. V gene TRBV19 combines with J gene TRBJ2-7; TRBD1 matches at 9 bases. J gave up 4 bases and V 5 bases, and 6 bases lay outside the gene matches. This CDR3 contains 14 residues. The germline CDR1 and CDR2 sequences are LNHDA and SQIVND (reference sequence).

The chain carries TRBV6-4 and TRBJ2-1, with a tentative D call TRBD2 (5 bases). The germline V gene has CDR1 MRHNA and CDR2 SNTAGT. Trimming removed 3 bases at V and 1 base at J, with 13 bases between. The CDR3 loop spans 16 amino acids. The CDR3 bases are TGTGCCAGCAGTGAAGGAGGAGGAGCATCCTACAATGAGCAGTTCTTC. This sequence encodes CASSEGGGASYNEQFF.

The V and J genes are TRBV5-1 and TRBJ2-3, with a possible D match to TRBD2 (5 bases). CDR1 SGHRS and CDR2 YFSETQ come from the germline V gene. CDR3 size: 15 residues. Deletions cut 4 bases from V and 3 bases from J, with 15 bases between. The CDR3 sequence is CASSKGASQTDTQYF. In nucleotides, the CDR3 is TGCGCCAGCAGCAAGGGCGCTAGCCAAACAGATACGCAGTATTTT.

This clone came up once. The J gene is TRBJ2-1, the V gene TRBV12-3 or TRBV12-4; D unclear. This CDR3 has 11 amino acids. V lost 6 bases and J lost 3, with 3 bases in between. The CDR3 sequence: CASSSYNEQFF. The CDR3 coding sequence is TGTGCCAGCAGCAGCTACAATGAGCAGTTCTTC.

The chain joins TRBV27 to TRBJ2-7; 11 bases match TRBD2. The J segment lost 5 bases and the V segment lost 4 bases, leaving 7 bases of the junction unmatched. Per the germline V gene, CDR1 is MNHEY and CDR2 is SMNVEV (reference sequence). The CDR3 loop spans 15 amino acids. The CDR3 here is CASSSIAGGTDEQYF. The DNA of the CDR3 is TGTGCCAGCAGTTCGATAGCGGGGGGGACGGACGAGCAGTACTTC.

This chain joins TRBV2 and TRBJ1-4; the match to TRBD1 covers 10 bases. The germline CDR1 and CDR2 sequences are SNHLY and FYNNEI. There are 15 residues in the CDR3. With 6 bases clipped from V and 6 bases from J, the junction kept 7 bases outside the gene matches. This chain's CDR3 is CASSPGGQGDEKLFF. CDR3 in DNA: TGTGCCAGCAGCCCCGGAGGACAGGGGGATGAAAAACTGTTTTTT.

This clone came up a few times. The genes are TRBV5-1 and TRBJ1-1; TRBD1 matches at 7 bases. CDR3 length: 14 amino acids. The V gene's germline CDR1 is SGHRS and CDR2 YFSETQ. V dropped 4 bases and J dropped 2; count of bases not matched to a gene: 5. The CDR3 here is CASSPGTANTEAFF. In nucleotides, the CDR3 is TGCGCCAGCAGCCCCGGGACAGCTAACACTGAAGCTTTCTTT.

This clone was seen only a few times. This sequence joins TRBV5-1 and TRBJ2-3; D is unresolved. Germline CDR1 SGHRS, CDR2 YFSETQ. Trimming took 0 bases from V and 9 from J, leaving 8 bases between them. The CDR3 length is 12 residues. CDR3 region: CASSLAGGTQYF. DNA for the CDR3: TGCGCCAGCAGCTTGGCCGGCGGAACGCAGTATTTT.

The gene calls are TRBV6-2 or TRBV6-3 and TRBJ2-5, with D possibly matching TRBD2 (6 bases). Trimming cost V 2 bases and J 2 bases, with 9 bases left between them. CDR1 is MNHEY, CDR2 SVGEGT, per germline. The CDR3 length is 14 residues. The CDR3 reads CASSYPLAQETQYF. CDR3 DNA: TGTGCCAGCAGTTACCCCCTAGCGCAAGAGACCCAGTACTTC.

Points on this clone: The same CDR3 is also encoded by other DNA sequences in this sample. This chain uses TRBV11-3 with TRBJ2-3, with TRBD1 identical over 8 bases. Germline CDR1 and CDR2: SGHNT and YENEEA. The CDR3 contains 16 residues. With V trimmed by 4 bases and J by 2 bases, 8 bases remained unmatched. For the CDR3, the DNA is TGTGCCAGCAGCTCGTACCAGGGGGCCCACACAGATACGCAGTATTTT. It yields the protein CASSSYQGAHTDTQYF.

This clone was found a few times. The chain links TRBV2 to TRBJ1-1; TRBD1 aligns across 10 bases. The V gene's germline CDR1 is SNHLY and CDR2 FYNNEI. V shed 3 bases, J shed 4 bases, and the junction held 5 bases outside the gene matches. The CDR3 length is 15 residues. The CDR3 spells CASSDVGQGSTEAFF. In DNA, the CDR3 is TGTGCCAGCAGTGACGTGGGACAGGGGAGCACTGAAGCTTTCTTT.

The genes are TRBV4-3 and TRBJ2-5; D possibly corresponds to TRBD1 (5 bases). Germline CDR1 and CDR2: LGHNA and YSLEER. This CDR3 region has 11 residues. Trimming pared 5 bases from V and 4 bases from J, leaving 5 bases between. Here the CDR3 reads CASSDRETQYF. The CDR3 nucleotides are TGCGCCAGCAGCGACAGAGAGACCCAGTACTTC.

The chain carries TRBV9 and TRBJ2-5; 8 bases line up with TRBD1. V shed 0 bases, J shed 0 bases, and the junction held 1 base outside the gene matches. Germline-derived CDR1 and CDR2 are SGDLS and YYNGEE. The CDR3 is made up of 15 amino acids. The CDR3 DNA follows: TGTGCCAGCAGCGTAGGGACAGGGTACCAAGAGACCCAGTACTTC. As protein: CASSVGTGYQETQYF.

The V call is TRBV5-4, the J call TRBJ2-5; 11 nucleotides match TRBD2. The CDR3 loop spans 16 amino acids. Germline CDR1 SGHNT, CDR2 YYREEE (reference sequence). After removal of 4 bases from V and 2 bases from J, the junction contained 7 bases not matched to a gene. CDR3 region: CASSLGSGRVQETQYF. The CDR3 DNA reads TGTGCCAGCAGCCTTGGTAGCGGGAGGGTTCAAGAGACCCAGTACTTC.

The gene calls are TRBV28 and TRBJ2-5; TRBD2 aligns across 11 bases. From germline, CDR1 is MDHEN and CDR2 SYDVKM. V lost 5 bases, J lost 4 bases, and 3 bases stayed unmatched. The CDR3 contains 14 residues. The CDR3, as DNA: TGTGCCAGCAGTCTAGGGACTAGCGGAGAGACCCAGTACTTC. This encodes CASSLGTSGETQYF.

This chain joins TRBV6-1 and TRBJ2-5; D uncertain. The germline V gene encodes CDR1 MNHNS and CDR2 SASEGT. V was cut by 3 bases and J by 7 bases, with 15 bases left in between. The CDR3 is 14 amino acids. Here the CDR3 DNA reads TGTGCCAGCAGTGACCAAGATCTCGGTGGGACCCAGTACTTC. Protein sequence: CASSDQDLGGTQYF.

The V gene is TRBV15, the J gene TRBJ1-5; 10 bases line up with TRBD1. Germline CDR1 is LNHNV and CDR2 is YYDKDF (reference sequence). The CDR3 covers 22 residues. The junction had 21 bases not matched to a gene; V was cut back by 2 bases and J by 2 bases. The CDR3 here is CATSRTTRAGTGVLWGNQPQHF. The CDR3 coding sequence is TGTGCCACCAGCAGAACGACTAGGGCCGGGACAGGGGTATTGTGGGGCAATCAGCCCCAGCATTTT.

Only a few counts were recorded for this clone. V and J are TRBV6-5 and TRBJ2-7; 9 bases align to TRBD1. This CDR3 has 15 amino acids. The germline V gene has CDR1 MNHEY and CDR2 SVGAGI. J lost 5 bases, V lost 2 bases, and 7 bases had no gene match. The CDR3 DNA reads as TGTGCCAGCAGTTACACAGGACAGGGGTTTAACGAGCAGTACTTC. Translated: CASSYTGQGFNEQYF.

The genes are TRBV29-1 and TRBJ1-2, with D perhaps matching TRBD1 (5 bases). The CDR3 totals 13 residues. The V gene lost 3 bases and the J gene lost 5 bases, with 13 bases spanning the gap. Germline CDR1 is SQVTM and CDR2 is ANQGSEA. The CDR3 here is CSVDSREVYGYTF. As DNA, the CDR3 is TGCAGCGTTGATAGCAGGGAGGTATATGGCTACACCTTC.

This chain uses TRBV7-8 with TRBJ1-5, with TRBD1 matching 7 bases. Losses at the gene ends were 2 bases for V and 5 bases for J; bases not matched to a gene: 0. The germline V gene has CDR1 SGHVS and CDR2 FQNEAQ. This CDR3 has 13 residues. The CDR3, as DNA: TGTGCCAGCAGCTTAACAGGGGATCAGCCCCAGCATTTT. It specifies CASSLTGDQPQHF.